Reported below is one T cell receptor (beta chain). CD4+ cells yielded CD45RA+ naive and CD45RA-negative memory subsets. Splitting of each subset's genomic DNA was done evenly across several immunoSEQ plates. Sequenced by immunoSEQ multiplex PCR; TCRdb stores in-frame clones only, minus some. Of 2 million to 2.5 million clones listed, about 92% were seen once; the top ten hold 0.39%. This sample stems from a study of shared clonotypes between healthy human individuals. Germline V lookup: CDR1 SNHLY, CDR2 FYNNEI. V lost 5 bases to trimming and J lost 5 bases; unmatched junction nucleotides: 14. This CDR3 is 17 amino acids long.

This chain uses TRBV2 with TRBJ2-5, with 10 positions matching TRBD2. The sequenced material came from naive CD4+ T cells from PBMCs. Subset specified: CD45RA+ positively selected. The origin of this receptor is a man aged 18-30 years in good health. Some clones in this sample may be carry-over from other donors' samples. The CDR3 protein is CASSPRAVAGGGETQYF. Here the CDR3 DNA reads TGTGCCAGCAGTCCTCGGGCGGTAGCGGGAGGTGGCGAGACCCAGTACTTC.